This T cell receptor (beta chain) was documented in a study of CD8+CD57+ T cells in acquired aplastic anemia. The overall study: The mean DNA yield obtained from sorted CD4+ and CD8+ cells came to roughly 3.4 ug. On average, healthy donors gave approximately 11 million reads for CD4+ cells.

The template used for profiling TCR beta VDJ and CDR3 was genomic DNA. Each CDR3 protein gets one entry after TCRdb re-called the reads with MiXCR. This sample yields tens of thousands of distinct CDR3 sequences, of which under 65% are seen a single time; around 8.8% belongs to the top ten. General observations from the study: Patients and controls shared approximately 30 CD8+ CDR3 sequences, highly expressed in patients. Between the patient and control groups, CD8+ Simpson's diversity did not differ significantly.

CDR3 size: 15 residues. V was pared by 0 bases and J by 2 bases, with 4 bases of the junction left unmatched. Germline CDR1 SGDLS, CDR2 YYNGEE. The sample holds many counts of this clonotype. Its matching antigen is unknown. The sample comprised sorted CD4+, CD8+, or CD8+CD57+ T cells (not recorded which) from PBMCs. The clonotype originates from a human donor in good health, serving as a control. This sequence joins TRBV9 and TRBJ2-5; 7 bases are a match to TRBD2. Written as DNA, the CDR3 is TGTGCCAGCAGCGTAGGTACTAGCGAGCAAGAGACCCAGTACTTC. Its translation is CASSVGTSEQETQYF. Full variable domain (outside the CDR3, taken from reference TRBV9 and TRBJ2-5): DSGVTQTPKHLITATGQRVTLRCSPRSGDLSVYWYQQSLDQGLQFLIQYYNGEERAKGNILERFSAQQFPDLHSELNLSSLELGDSALYFCASSVGTSEQETQYFGPGTRLLVL.